The entry below gives a single TCR beta chain sequence along with its context. This specimen comes from a study of blood T cell repertoires in COVID-19. Data came from immunoSEQ multiplex PCR; TCRdb stores just in-frame clones and leaves some out. The sample gives 55,000 to 75,000 clones, more than 75% of which show up once; around 7.7% is in the top ten. Looked up from germline, CDR1 is SGHRS and CDR2 is YFSETQ. The V end lost 6 bases, the J end lost 1 base, and 13 bases lay between the germline ends. CDR3 length: 14 amino acids. This TCR came from a human donor with active COVID-19. The donor label of this sample is uncertain. The sequenced sample consisted of peripheral blood. V usage is TRBV5-1 and J usage is TRBJ1-2, with D perhaps TRBD1 (5 bases). CDR3 protein: CASTREGNNYGYTF. CDR3 bases: TGCGCCAGCACCCGGGAGGGGAATAACTATGGCTACACCTTC. Looking up the rest from reference TRBV5-1 and TRBJ1-2 gives the full variable domain: KAGVTQTPRYLIKTRGQQVTLSCSPISGHRSVSWYQQTPGQGLQFLFEYFSETQRNKGNFPGRFSGRQFSNSRSEMNVSTLELGDSALYLCASTREGNNYGYTFGSGTRLTVV.